This TCR beta chain was captured in a study of blood T cells in healthy people across ages. The authors ran a second PCR of about 6 to 11 cycles using a sample-barcoded 5' primer and a J-beta primer mix. TCRdb ran MiXCR on the 5' RACE reads and lists one entry per CDR3 protein. The table has hundreds of thousands of distinct CDR3 sequences, 49% seen once. This clonotype was detected ten times or more. Samples each yielded at least 5 micrograms of total RNA. The clonotype comes from a woman aged 55-69 years in good health. The sample comprised blood.

The CDR3 nucleotides are TGTGCCAGCAGCTTGGCAGGGGGCTATGGCTACACCTTC. Translation: CASSLAGGYGYTF. The chain is built from TRBV7-9 and TRBJ1-2, with TRBD1 matching over 7 bases. J was trimmed by 4 bases and V by 3 bases; bases with no gene match: 2. This CDR3 has 13 amino acids. The V gene's germline CDR1 is SEHNR and CDR2 FQNEAQ (reference sequence).